The 30 T cell receptor beta chains below come from one sample, sequenced in a study of cytomegalovirus exposure and HLA in healthy donors. A multiplex PCR was run with 60 Vbeta primers and 13 Jbeta primers. Repertoires were generated with immunoSEQ multiplex PCR, while TCRdb's copy carries only in-frame clones and drops some. Here the sample spans fewer than 200,000 clones, about 77% being singletons. Sequenced: PBMCs. These receptors all stem from a female donor in good health and CMV-seronegative.

The chain combines TRBV4-1 with TRBJ2-1, with 7 bases that match TRBD1. Germline V gives CDR1 MGHRA, CDR2 YSYEKL. The CDR3 is 14 residues long. V dropped 6 bases and J dropped 8; count of bases not matched to a gene: 10. The DNA for the CDR3 is TGCGCCAGCAGTGGGGATGAGGGGGCGGATGAGCAGTTCTTC. Translating it yields CASSGDEGADEQFF.

The CDR3 region is CASSRRGTSGGYEQYF. Written as DNA, the CDR3 is TGTGCCAGCAGCCGGAGGGGAACTAGCGGGGGTTACGAGCAGTACTTC. The chain uses TRBV2 and TRBJ2-7; 11 bases are a match to TRBD2. The CDR3 extends over 16 amino acids. Germline V gives CDR1 SNHLY, CDR2 FYNNEI. Losses at the gene ends were 6 bases for V and 4 bases for J; bases not matched to a gene: 11.

The genes are TRBV2 and TRBJ1-1; D gene unclear. Trimming left V 6 bases short and J 1 base short, with 18 bases between. CDR1 is SNHLY, CDR2 FYNNEI, per germline. This CDR3 has 16 amino acids. In DNA form, the CDR3 reads TGTGCCAGCAGACCCCCGGGAGGACTTTCGAACACTGAAGCTTTCTTT. It yields the protein CASRPPGGLSNTEAFF.

The rearrangement links TRBV19 to TRBJ1-2; 7 nucleotides agree with TRBD1. The V and J ends lost 5 bases and 1 base, in that order; junction bases with no gene match: 7. Germline loops: CDR1 LNHDA, CDR2 SQIVND (reference sequence). CDR3 length: 15 amino acids. The CDR3 loop is CASSPGQARNYGYTF. The CDR3 DNA reads TGTGCCAGTAGTCCCGGACAGGCCCGTAACTATGGCTACACCTTC.

The chain employs TRBV27 and TRBJ2-5; the match to TRBD2 covers 13 bases. The J call may be wrong; the DNA end is better matched by TRBJ2-7. Germline V gene lookup returns CDR1 MNHEY and CDR2 SMNVEV (reference sequence). This CDR3 is built from 14 residues. CDR3 DNA: TGTGCCAGCAGTATCGGGACTAGCGGGACCGAGCAGTACTTC. This encodes CASSIGTSGTEQYF.

The genes are TRBV6-6 and TRBJ2-1, with 15 bases aligning to TRBD2. The CDR3 spans 16 residues. V gave up 7 bases and J gave up 6 bases; unmatched junction bases: 7. Germline lookup yields CDR1 MNHNY and CDR2 SVGAGI (reference sequence). The CDR3 loop reads CASNQRTSGRGNEQFF. In DNA form, the CDR3 reads TGTGCCAGCAACCAAAGGACTAGCGGGAGGGGCAATGAGCAGTTCTTC.

This clone came up a few times. This chain links TRBV28 with TRBJ1-2; D may be TRBD1 (5 bases). Per germline, CDR1 MDHEN and CDR2 SYDVKM. The germline V and J ends were trimmed by 3 bases and 3 bases, with 8 bases remaining between them. The CDR3 length is 13 residues. CDR3 protein: CASSLIQDYGYTF. The CDR3 nucleotides are TGTGCCAGCAGTTTGATACAGGACTATGGCTACACCTTC.

The chain has TRBV6-5 and TRBJ1-2; D is unresolved. Germline CDR1 and CDR2: MNHEY and SVGAGI. The CDR3 covers 13 residues. V lost 1 base to trimming and J lost 4 bases, with 7 bases between them. The CDR3, as DNA: TGTGCCAGCAGTTACTTGACAAGCTATGGCTACACCTTC. This translates into CASSYLTSYGYTF.

The V gene is TRBV19, the J gene TRBJ2-1; maybe TRBD1 (7 bases). The germline V gene encodes CDR1 LNHDA and CDR2 SQIVND (reference sequence). Trimming took off 3 bases at V and 1 base at J, with 19 bases between the two ends. This CDR3 spans 18 amino acids. CDR3 region: CASSIDYPGGPSYNEQFF. The CDR3 nucleotides are TGTGCCAGTAGTATCGACTACCCAGGGGGGCCATCCTACAATGAGCAGTTCTTC.

The chain joins TRBV6-6 to TRBJ1-2, with unresolved D. This CDR3 comprises 13 residues. Trimming left V 2 bases short and J 7 bases short, with 11 bases between. Germline V gives CDR1 MNHNY, CDR2 SVGAGI (reference sequence). CDR3 in DNA: TGTGCCAGCAGTTACGGTGTTATCGGTGGCTACACCTTC. Protein sequence: CASSYGVIGGYTF.

V usage is TRBV28 and J usage is TRBJ2-7; perhaps TRBD1 as D (8 bases). CDR1 and CDR2 (germline): MDHEN, SYDVKM. CDR3 size: 14 residues. Trimming stripped 9 bases from V and 4 bases from J, with 19 bases between. The CDR3 coding sequence is TGTGCCAGTGAACAGGGGGGGGCGTCTTACGAGCAGTACTTC. It encodes CASEQGGASYEQYF.

The chain is built from TRBV7-2 and TRBJ1-5, with D maybe TRBD1 (6 bases). Looked up from germline, CDR1 is SGHTA and CDR2 is FQGNSA. The CDR3 loop spans 15 amino acids. V lost 2 bases and J 2 bases, leaving 10 bases between the germline ends. The CDR3 region is CASSLFRGGNQPQHF. CDR3 DNA sequence: TGTGCCAGCAGCTTATTCAGGGGTGGCAATCAGCCCCAGCATTTT.

The gene calls are TRBV7-9 and TRBJ2-1; a weak D match, TRBD2 (6 bases). Trimming stripped 5 bases from V and 6 bases from J, with 14 bases between. CDR3 length: 14 residues. In germline, CDR1 is SEHNR, CDR2 FQNEAQ (reference sequence). The CDR3 here is CASSPTGGINEQFF. The CDR3 DNA follows: TGTGCCAGCAGCCCCACGGGCGGGATCAATGAGCAGTTCTTC.

This clone has a handful of counts. The gene calls are TRBV5-1 and TRBJ1-6; TRBD1 might be the D (5 bases). The germline V gene encodes CDR1 SGHRS and CDR2 YFSETQ. V was clipped by 4 bases and J by 6 bases, with 11 bases between them. This CDR3 is 14 amino acids long. CDR3 sequence (DNA): TGCGCCAGCAGCCTCGGGACTTCTAATTCACCCCTCCACTTT. Translation: CASSLGTSNSPLHF.

The gene calls are TRBV6-1 and TRBJ1-3; TRBD1 agrees at 8 bases. CDR1 and CDR2 from the germline V gene are MNHNS and SASEGT. Trimming cost V 4 bases and J 0 bases; bases outside gene matches: 5. The CDR3 is 16 residues long. The CDR3 spells CASSAAGGYSGNTIYF. The CDR3 coding sequence is TGTGCCAGCAGTGCGGCAGGGGGCTACTCTGGAAACACCATATATTTT.

The CDR3 bases are TGTGCCAGCAGGTCCGGGAGCTCGTCCTACAATGAGCAGTTCTTC. Residues: CASRSGSSSYNEQFF. The rearrangement links TRBV6-5 to TRBJ2-1, with a possible D match to TRBD2 (6 bases). This CDR3 has 15 residues. V was pared by 6 bases and J by 1 base, with 13 bases between. The V gene's germline CDR1 is MNHEY and CDR2 SVGAGI.

This clone showed up just a few times. V usage is TRBV6-5 and J usage is TRBJ2-3; 8 bases map to TRBD2. This CDR3 has 15 residues. Losses at the gene ends were 7 bases for V and 0 bases for J; bases not matched to a gene: 6. From germline, CDR1 is MNHEY and CDR2 SVGAGI. DNA for the CDR3: TGTGCCAGCATTCACAAGCGGGGGAGCACAGATACGCAGTATTTT. It encodes CASIHKRGSTDTQYF.

A few counts support this clone. This chain links TRBV5-1 with TRBJ2-1, with unresolved D. CDR3 length: 17 amino acids. CDR1 SGHRS and CDR2 YFSETQ come from the germline V gene. With 0 bases removed from V and 0 bases from J, the gap between germline ends came to 13 bases. CDR3 protein: CASSLVPFSVSYNEQFF. CDR3 DNA: TGCGCCAGCAGCTTGGTCCCCTTTTCGGTCTCCTACAATGAGCAGTTCTTC.

This clone turned up a few times. The CDR3 loop is CAISEWDRGLATYEQYF. CDR3 DNA: TGTGCCATCAGTGAATGGGACAGAGGACTAGCCACCTACGAGCAGTACTTC. J is TRBJ2-7 and V is TRBV10-3; tentative D call: TRBD2 (8 bases). Germline-derived CDR1 and CDR2 are ENHRY and SYGVKD. CDR3 length equals 17 residues. The V end lost 3 bases, the J end lost 2 bases, and 20 bases lay between the germline ends.

J is TRBJ1-4 and V is TRBV4-2; 8 bases align to TRBD1. After removal of 2 bases from V and 4 bases from J, the junction contained 3 bases not matched to a gene. Germline V CDR1 and CDR2: LGHNA, YNFKEQ. This CDR3 is built from 15 residues. CDR3: CASSQMDRDNEKLFF. For the CDR3, the DNA is TGTGCCAGCAGCCAAATGGACAGGGATAATGAAAAACTGTTTTTT.

V usage is TRBV29-1 and J usage is TRBJ2-5; TRBD2 might be the D (5 bases). Germline assignment: CDR1 SQVTM and CDR2 ANQGSEA. CDR3 length equals 12 residues. The V and J ends lost 4 bases and 5 bases respectively, with 11 bases between them. The CDR3 spells CSVVSGIETQYF. Written as DNA, the CDR3 is TGCAGCGTTGTTTCCGGGATTGAGACCCAGTACTTC. Supplemented by reference TRBV29-1 and TRBJ2-5, the full variable domain reads SAVISQKPSRDICQRGTSLTIQCQVDSQVTMMFWYRQQPGQSLTLIATANQGSEATYESGFVIDKFPISRPNLTFSTLTVSNMSPEDSSIYLCSVVSGIETQYFGPGTRLLVL.

J is TRBJ1-6 and V is TRBV6-6, with TRBD1 as a possible D gene (6 bases). This CDR3 contains 14 residues. In germline, CDR1 is MNHNY, CDR2 SVGAGI (reference sequence). Trimming removed 5 bases at V and 7 bases at J, with 12 bases between. The CDR3 loop reads CASSQEGENSPLHF. The DNA of the CDR3 is TGTGCCAGCAGTCAAGAGGGGGAAAATTCACCCCTCCACTTT.

This clone was recorded a few times. Other DNA sequences in the sample encode the same CDR3. The gene calls are TRBV5-1 and TRBJ2-2; 11 positions agree with TRBD2. The CDR3 runs 15 residues. Germline lookup yields CDR1 SGHRS and CDR2 YFSETQ. V dropped 4 bases and J dropped 1; count of bases not matched to a gene: 0. The CDR3 DNA is TGCGCCAGCAGCCTAGCGGGGGGGAACACCGGGGAGCTGTTTTTT. Amino acid sequence: CASSLAGGNTGELFF. Full variable domain (outside the CDR3, taken from reference TRBV5-1 and TRBJ2-2): KAGVTQTPRYLIKTRGQQVTLSCSPISGHRSVSWYQQTPGQGLQFLFEYFSETQRNKGNFPGRFSGRQFSNSRSEMNVSTLELGDSALYLCASSLAGGNTGELFFGEGSRLTVL.

This clone has only one observation. One end of the junction is discordant with germline, which a read error may explain. The rearrangement links TRBV7-9 to TRBJ1-1; TRBD1 might be the D (6 bases). Germline CDR1 SEHNR, CDR2 FQNEAQ (reference sequence). The CDR3 consists of 19 residues. The CDR3 sequence: CSSSLGFVGQNMMNTEAFF. The CDR3 bases are TGTTCCAGCAGCTTAGGTTTTGTCGGACAGAACATGATGAACACTGAAGCTTTCTTT.

In its sample, this clone was seen once. The V call is TRBV10-3, the J call TRBJ2-1, with D tentatively TRBD2 (7 bases). This CDR3 region has 15 residues. V lost 9 bases and J lost 0, with 15 bases in between. In germline, CDR1 is ENHRY, CDR2 SYGVKD. The CDR3 reads CAMGRGASSYNEQFF. The CDR3 DNA reads as TGTGCCATGGGCCGGGGGGCCTCCTCCTACAATGAGCAGTTCTTC.

On this clone itself: Given the absence of the conserved phenylalanine or tryptophan at the CDR3 end, a read error is likely. This chain links TRBV4-2 with TRBJ2-7; 9 bases are shared with TRBD1. This CDR3 comprises 14 residues. Unmatched junction bases numbered 4, after V lost 2 bases and J lost 5 bases. The germline gives CDR1 LGHNA, CDR2 YNFKEQ. This chain's CDR3 is CASSQRDREDEQYL. The CDR3 DNA follows: TGTGCCAGCAGCCAAAGGGACAGGGAGGACGAGCAGTACCTC.

The chain is built from TRBV29-1 and TRBJ2-2, with 12 positions matching TRBD2. Trimming took 4 bases from V and 13 from J; bases not matched to a gene: 4. In germline, CDR1 is SQVTM, CDR2 ANQGSEA. The CDR3 sequence is 12 residues long. CDR3 in amino acids: CSVGTSGNVLFF. The CDR3 DNA reads TGCAGCGTTGGGACTAGCGGGAATGTGCTGTTTTTT.

CDR3 coding DNA: TGTGCCAGCAGCTTAGGCCTCAGGGAAGGGCACACAGATACGCAGTATTTT. Amino acids: CASSLGLREGHTDTQYF. The J gene is TRBJ2-3, the V gene TRBV7-9; tentatively, D is TRBD1 (5 bases). From germline, CDR1 is SEHNR and CDR2 FQNEAQ (reference sequence). The CDR3 spans 17 residues. V gave up 1 base and J gave up 2 bases, with 16 bases separating them.

The chain couples TRBV10-3 to TRBJ2-5; D is perhaps TRBD1 (6 bases). This CDR3 has 13 amino acids. Deletions cut 3 bases from V and 5 bases from J, with 10 bases between. Germline CDR1 is ENHRY and CDR2 is SYGVKD. The CDR3 nucleotides are TGTGCCATCAGTGACGGGCAGGGGGAGACCCAGTACTTC. The encoded protein is CAISDGQGETQYF.

The sample holds a few counts of this clone. The chain recombines TRBV5-1 with TRBJ2-3; 7 positions agree with TRBD2. The CDR3 extends over 14 amino acids. V lost 4 bases to trimming and J lost 6 bases; unmatched junction nucleotides: 8. The germline gives CDR1 SGHRS, CDR2 YFSETQ. The CDR3 reads CASSGGGTRDTQYF. The CDR3 coding sequence is TGCGCCAGCAGCGGGGGGGGGACCAGGGATACGCAGTATTTT.